Following are 32 T cell receptor beta chains from one sample sequenced in a study of CD8+ T cells in alopecia areata. Extracted RNA was reverse transcribed, and the resulting cDNA served as sequencing template. Assay: immunoSEQ multiplex PCR; the TCRdb copy retains only in-frame clones and omits some. The table includes more than 150,000 clones, around 50% detected once. This specimen was CD8+ T cells sorted from blood, taken at week 0. The receptors were sampled from a human donor with alopecia areata.

The chain combines TRBV27 with TRBJ1-1; 8 nucleotides align to TRBD1. This CDR3 is 14 amino acids long. V trimming: 5 bases; J trimming: 6 bases; junction bases outside the gene matches: 8. Germline-derived CDR1 and CDR2 are MNHEY and SMNVEV (reference sequence). CDR3 sequence: CASSPRTGKPEAFF. In DNA form, the CDR3 reads TGTGCCAGCAGTCCCCGGACAGGGAAGCCTGAAGCTTTCTTT.

The V and J genes are TRBV29-1 and TRBJ2-7; tentatively, D is TRBD1 (5 bases). The CDR3 is made up of 14 amino acids. V lost 0 bases and J 4 bases, leaving 13 bases between the germline ends. Germline V gene lookup returns CDR1 SQVTM and CDR2 ANQGSEA. The CDR3 loop is CSVEEQGRGYEQYF. CDR3 DNA sequence: TGCAGCGTTGAAGAGCAGGGTCGAGGTTACGAGCAGTACTTC.

The V call is TRBV27, the J call TRBJ1-2, with 8 bases aligning to TRBD1. The germline CDR1 and CDR2 sequences are MNHEY and SMNVEV (reference sequence). The V and J ends lost 0 bases and 5 bases, in that order; junction bases with no gene match: 5. This CDR3 comprises 15 residues. The CDR3 region is CASSLSGGQAYGYTF. The CDR3 nucleotides are TGTGCCAGCAGTTTATCGGGGGGACAGGCTTATGGCTACACCTTC.

The chain carries TRBV7-9 and TRBJ2-1, with D possibly TRBD2 on 5 matching bases. Germline V gene lookup returns CDR1 SEHNR and CDR2 FQNEAQ (reference sequence). The germline V and J ends were trimmed by 5 bases and 5 bases, with 13 bases remaining between them. The CDR3 sequence is 14 residues long. The CDR3 coding sequence is TGTGCCAGCAGCGCGGGCCTCATCGACAATGAGCAGTTCTTC. The encoded protein is CASSAGLIDNEQFF.

The chain carries TRBV9 and TRBJ2-6; D might be TRBD1 or TRBD2, each matching 5 bases. Trimming shortened V by 3 bases and J by 4 bases, and 17 bases separated the two germline ends. The CDR3 extends over 17 amino acids. CDR1 SGDLS and CDR2 YYNGEE come from the germline V gene. CDR3 nucleotides: TGTGCCAGCAGCGGCCGGGACCCTCGCTCGGGGGCCAACGTCCTGACTTTC. It codes for CASSGRDPRSGANVLTF.

Only a few counts were recorded for this clone. This sequence joins TRBV7-6 and TRBJ2-1; no clear D gene. The CDR3 loop spans 13 amino acids. Germline CDR1 SGHVS, CDR2 FNYEAQ. V lost 5 bases and J lost 5, with 10 bases in between. The CDR3 DNA follows: TGTGCCAGCAGCCAAGACACGAACAATGAGCAGTTCTTC. Translating gives CASSQDTNNEQFF.

This chain connects TRBV30 to TRBJ1-2; unclear D gene. Germline V gives CDR1 GTSNPN, CDR2 SVGIG (reference sequence). V lost 1 base, J lost 8 bases, and 8 bases lay in between. The CDR3 runs 11 residues. CDR3 in amino acids: CAWSEGSGYTF. CDR3 DNA sequence: TGTGCCTGGAGTGAAGGGAGCGGCTACACCTTC.

This clone was counted between two and nine times. The chain carries TRBV25-1 and TRBJ2-3; D might be TRBD1 (6 bases). Germline V CDR1 and CDR2: MGHDK, SYGVNS. The CDR3 length is 16 residues. V gave up 1 base and J gave up 4 bases, with 15 bases separating them. The CDR3 is CASSESQGLFPDTQYF. CDR3 DNA: TGTGCCAGCAGTGAATCTCAGGGGTTATTCCCAGATACGCAGTATTTT. The variable domain in full, with the rest retrieved from reference TRBV25-1 and TRBJ2-3, is EADIYQTPRYLVIGTGKKITLECSQTMGHDKMYWYQQDPGMELHLIHYSYGVNSTEKGDLSSESTVSRIRTEHFPLTLESARPSHTSQYLCASSESQGLFPDTQYFGPGTRLTVL.

This clone was detected once. The chain recombines TRBV30 with TRBJ2-2; D is ambiguous. CDR1 and CDR2 (germline): GTSNPN, SVGIG (reference sequence). The CDR3 is 14 residues long. The ends were cut back, 0 bases at V and 1 base at J, with 6 bases in the middle. The DNA for the CDR3 is TGTGCCTGGAGTGTCGGCGGGAACACCGGGGAGCTGTTTTTT. Its translation is CAWSVGGNTGELFF.

Details on this clone: The junction departs from germline at one end; a sequencing error may be responsible. This CDR3 is also generated by other DNA sequences in the sample. The CDR3 loop reads CAWSEFGGEAFF. The CDR3 nucleotides are TGTGCCTGGAGTGAATTCGGTGGTGAAGCCTTCTTT. This chain connects TRBV30 to TRBJ1-1; D is uncertain. This CDR3 is 12 amino acids long. Germline CDR1 is GTSNPN and CDR2 is SVGIG (reference sequence).

The chain couples TRBV9 to TRBJ2-1, with D perhaps assigned TRBD1 or TRBD2 (6 bases each). V shed 6 bases and J shed 6 bases, with 19 bases lying between them. The germline V gene has CDR1 SGDLS and CDR2 YYNGEE. This CDR3 is 15 amino acids long. CDR3: CASNPGRGLGNEQFF. The CDR3 bases are TGTGCCAGCAACCCAGGCAGGGGACTGGGCAATGAGCAGTTCTTC. Full variable domain (remainder filled in from reference TRBV9 and TRBJ2-1): DSGVTQTPKHLITATGQRVTLRCSPRSGDLSVYWYQQSLDQGLQFLIQYYNGEERAKGNILERFSAQQFPDLHSELNLSSLELGDSALYFCASNPGRGLGNEQFFGPGTRLTVL.

This chain links TRBV25-1 with TRBJ1-1; tentative D call: TRBD1 (6 bases). Germline V gene data show CDR1 as MGHDK and CDR2 as SYGVNS. The length of the CDR3 is 15 residues. Trimming removed 4 bases at V and 5 bases at J, with 17 bases between. The CDR3 region is CASSGKNRVRTEAFF. CDR3 DNA: TGTGCCAGCAGTGGTAAAAACAGGGTGAGGACTGAAGCTTTCTTT.

The V gene is TRBV7-9, the J gene TRBJ2-3; D remains unclear. CDR1 and CDR2 (germline): SEHNR, FQNEAQ (reference sequence). The CDR3 covers 13 residues. With 1 base removed from V and 5 bases from J, the gap between germline ends came to 7 bases. The chain's CDR3 is CASSLVSVDTQYF. The CDR3 nucleotides are TGTGCCAGCAGCTTAGTATCTGTAGATACGCAGTATTTT.

The chain combines TRBV29-1 with TRBJ2-7; D may be TRBD2 (5 bases). V shed 0 bases and J shed 4 bases, with 7 bases lying between them. CDR1 and CDR2 from the germline V gene are SQVTM and ANQGSEA. CDR3 length equals 12 residues. CDR3 sequence: CSVEEAGYEQYF. The CDR3 nucleotides read TGCAGCGTTGAAGAGGCGGGTTACGAGCAGTACTTC.

This clone was found a few times. The rearrangement uses TRBV29-1 and TRBJ2-7, with 8 bases aligning to TRBD1. CDR1 and CDR2 from the germline V gene are SQVTM and ANQGSEA. V was clipped by 1 base and J by 7 bases; unmatched bases: 3. The CDR3 spans 12 residues. CDR3 in amino acids: CSVEGRQGEQYF. CDR3 bases: TGCAGCGTTGAAGGAAGACAGGGGGAGCAGTACTTC.

This chain uses TRBV18 with TRBJ2-7; D not certain. This CDR3 has 15 residues. Germline V gene data show CDR1 as KGHSH and CDR2 as LQKENI. With 1 base removed from V and 0 bases from J, the gap between germline ends came to 10 bases. The DNA of the CDR3 is TGTGCCAGCTCACCACAGACGGCGAGCTCCTACGAGCAGTACTTC. It translates to CASSPQTASSYEQYF.

This clone was seen a few times. The chain links TRBV2 to TRBJ2-7; possible D gene TRBD2, 6 bases. V lost 6 bases, J lost 5 bases, and 14 bases lay in between. The germline V gene has CDR1 SNHLY and CDR2 FYNNEI. The CDR3 runs to 13 residues. CDR3 protein: CASRLAVLDEQYF. Written as DNA, the CDR3 is TGTGCCAGCAGATTAGCGGTCCTTGACGAGCAGTACTTC.

J is TRBJ2-2 and V is TRBV29-1; 8 bases map to TRBD2. Germline V gene data show CDR1 as SQVTM and CDR2 as ANQGSEA. V dropped 4 bases and J dropped 6; count of bases not matched to a gene: 1. The CDR3 spans 12 residues. CDR3 region: CSVVGGAGELFF. In DNA form, the CDR3 reads TGCAGCGTTGTCGGGGGGGCCGGGGAGCTGTTTTTT.

This CDR3 reads CASSVNEAFF. CDR3 in DNA: TGTGCCAGCAGTGTTAATGAAGCTTTCTTT. The chain couples TRBV6-1 to TRBJ1-1, with D unresolved. CDR3 length: 10 residues. V was trimmed by 4 bases and J by 7 bases, leaving 4 bases between them. Germline CDR1 and CDR2: MNHNS and SASEGT.

This clone has a handful of counts. J is TRBJ2-1 and V is TRBV11-2; the match to TRBD1 covers 9 bases. This CDR3 has 13 residues. Unmatched junction bases numbered 9, after V lost 3 bases and J lost 15 bases. Germline V gene data show CDR1 as SGHAT and CDR2 as FQNNGV. CDR3 in DNA: TGTGCCAGCAGCTTCGGCCGGACAGGGGAACCGTTCTTC. It translates to CASSFGRTGEPFF.

V usage is TRBV7-9 and J usage is TRBJ2-7; 9 bases map to TRBD1. CDR3 length: 13 residues. Germline CDR1 and CDR2: SEHNR and FQNEAQ (reference sequence). V shed 11 bases and J 3 bases; nucleotides not matched to a gene: 8. The CDR3 DNA reads as TGTGCCCTCCGGACAGGGGACAACTACGAGCAGTACTTC. It codes for CALRTGDNYEQYF.

A remark on this clone: The junction and the germline gene differ at one end; a read error may be behind it. The V and J genes are TRBV4-3 and TRBJ1-2, with a tentative D call TRBD1 (6 bases). This CDR3 region has 16 residues. The germline gives CDR1 LGHNA, CDR2 YSLEER. CDR3: CASSQDPGAPNYGYTF. CDR3 nucleotides: TGCGCCAGCAGTCAAGACCCAGGGGCCCCAAACTATGGCTACACCTTC.

V usage is TRBV27 and J usage is TRBJ1-6, with 10 bases fitting TRBD1. Germline V gives CDR1 MNHEY, CDR2 SMNVEV (reference sequence). Trimming at V came to 8 bases and at J to 7 bases, leaving 2 bases not matched to a gene. The CDR3 extends over 13 amino acids. The CDR3 region has the DNA TGTGCCAGCGGGACAGGGGTCAATTCACCCCTCCACTTT. This codes for CASGTGVNSPLHF.

On this clone itself: The junction departs from germline at one end; a sequencing error may be responsible. V usage is TRBV14 and J usage is TRBJ2-6; D is possibly TRBD1 (5 bases). Per the germline V gene, CDR1 is SGHDN and CDR2 is FVKESK. This CDR3 has 16 residues. For the CDR3, the DNA is TGTGCCAGCAGCCTCAGAGGAGTGGCTGGGGCCAACGTCCTGATTTTC. Translated, it gives CASSLRGVAGANVLIF.

As concerns this clone: Other DNA sequences within the sample encode an identical CDR3. The V and J genes are TRBV19 and TRBJ1-5; TRBD1 might be the D (5 bases). Trimming shortened V by 0 bases and J by 5 bases, and 11 bases separated the two germline ends. Germline CDR1 LNHDA, CDR2 SQIVND (reference sequence). The CDR3 spans 15 residues. CDR3 DNA: TGTGCCAGTAGTATAGACAGGGAAGGCGATCAGCCCCAGCATTTT. Translated, it gives CASSIDREGDQPQHF.

The chain is built from TRBV29-1 and TRBJ2-1; the D gene is possibly TRBD1 (6 bases). Germline CDR1 reads SQVTM; CDR2 reads ANQGSEA. Trimming removed 7 bases from V and 3 bases from J, with 19 bases in between. The CDR3 loop spans 15 amino acids. The CDR3 DNA follows: TGCAGCGCCCCAGAAGTTCAGGGGAACTACAATGAGCAGTTCTTC. As protein: CSAPEVQGNYNEQFF.

Only a few counts were recorded for this clone. The chain is built from TRBV30 and TRBJ1-1, with D maybe TRBD1 (5 bases). CDR3 length: 13 residues. Germline V gene lookup returns CDR1 GTSNPN and CDR2 SVGIG (reference sequence). Trimming removed 2 bases at V and 6 bases at J, with 13 bases between. The CDR3 loop is CAWSPGQGAEAFF. The CDR3 coding sequence is TGTGCCTGGAGTCCCGGCCAAGGGGCTGAAGCTTTCTTT.

The chain couples TRBV28 to TRBJ2-5; D ambiguous. V was clipped by 4 bases and J by 5 bases, with 14 bases between them. Germline V gene data show CDR1 as MDHEN and CDR2 as SYDVKM. This CDR3 is built from 14 residues. The CDR3 region has the DNA TGTGCCAGCAGTTCGGGTCTTGGCATGGAGACCCAGTACTTC. Translating gives CASSSGLGMETQYF. Combining the CDR3 with reference TRBV28 and TRBJ2-5 gives the whole variable domain DVKVTQSSRYLVKRTGEKVFLECVQDMDHENMFWYRQDPGLGLRLIYFSYDVKMKEKGDIPEGYSVSREKKERFSLILESASTNQTSMYLCASSSGLGMETQYFGPGTRLLVL.

The chain joins TRBV19 to TRBJ2-5; tentatively, D is TRBD2 (5 bases). The CDR3 length is 15 residues. Germline CDR1 is LNHDA and CDR2 is SQIVND (reference sequence). V was pared by 5 bases and J by 4 bases, with 17 bases between. CDR3 region: CASSVQREVAETQYF. The CDR3 DNA follows: TGTGCCAGTAGTGTACAGAGGGAAGTAGCAGAGACCCAGTACTTC. Based on the CDR3 plus reference TRBV19 and TRBJ2-5, the full variable domain is DGGITQSPKYLFRKEGQNVTLSCEQNLNHDAMYWYRQDPGQGLRLIYYSQIVNDFQKGDIAEGYSVSREKKESFPLTVTSAQKNPTAFYLCASSVQREVAETQYFGPGTRLLVL.

This rearrangement joins TRBV11-2 to TRBJ2-2, with D tentatively TRBD2 (5 bases). Looked up from germline, CDR1 is SGHAT and CDR2 is FQNNGV. V lost 2 bases and J lost 3, with 22 bases in between. The length of the CDR3 is 19 residues. Here the CDR3 reads CASSLIPVQVLSDTGELFF. For the CDR3, the DNA is TGTGCCAGCAGCTTAATTCCGGTGCAGGTCCTTAGCGACACCGGGGAGCTGTTTTTT.

The rearrangement joins TRBV4-1 to TRBJ1-2, with D possibly matching TRBD1 (6 bases). This CDR3 contains 14 residues. The germline V and J ends were trimmed by 1 base and 4 bases, with 10 bases remaining between them. Germline CDR1 MGHRA, CDR2 YSYEKL. CDR3 sequence: CASSQGTGTYGYTF. In DNA, the CDR3 is TGCGCCAGCAGCCAAGGTACAGGGACCTATGGCTACACCTTC.

The CDR3 region has the DNA TGTGCTAGTGGTTCAGATATGGACAGCACCGACGAAGAGACCCAGTACTTC. Its translation is CASGSDMDSTDEETQYF. This chain links TRBV12-5 with TRBJ2-5; maybe TRBD1 (6 bases). Germline CDR1 reads LGHNT; CDR2 reads FRNRAP. The CDR3 length is 17 residues. Trimming removed 4 bases from V and 3 bases from J, with 21 bases in between. The whole variable domain, filled in from reference TRBV12-5 and TRBJ2-5, reads DARVTQTPRHKVTEMGQEVTMRCQPILGHNTVFWYRQTMMQGLELLAYFRNRAPLDDSGMPKDRFSAEMPDATLATLKIQPSEPRDSAVYFCASGSDMDSTDEETQYFGPGTRLLVL.